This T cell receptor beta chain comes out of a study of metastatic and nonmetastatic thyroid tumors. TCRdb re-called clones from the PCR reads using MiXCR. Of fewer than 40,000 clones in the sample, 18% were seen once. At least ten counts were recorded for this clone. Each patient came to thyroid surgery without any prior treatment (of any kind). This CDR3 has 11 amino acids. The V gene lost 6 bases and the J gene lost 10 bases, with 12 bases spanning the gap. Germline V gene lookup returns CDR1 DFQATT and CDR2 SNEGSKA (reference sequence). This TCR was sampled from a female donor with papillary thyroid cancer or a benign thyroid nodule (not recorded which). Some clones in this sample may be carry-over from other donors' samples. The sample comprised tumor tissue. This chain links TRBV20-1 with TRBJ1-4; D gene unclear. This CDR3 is CSARRVGKLFF. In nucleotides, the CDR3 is TGCAGTGCCAGACGGGTGGGAAAACTGTTTTTT.